A single sample is the source of the 27 T cell receptor beta chains below, sequenced in a study of tumor and adjacent non-tumor tissue in lung cancer. The library came from three nested PCR rounds adapted from ARM-PCR protocols. TCRdb redid the calling of the multiplex PCR reads with MiXCR, one entry per CDR3 protein. This table has tens of thousands of distinct CDR3 sequences, 61% appearing once. The template was RNA from unsorted bulk tissue. Distant lung tissue was collected more than 3 cm away from the tumor edge. Sequenced input: distant non-tumor lung tissue. The source of these receptors is a man between 70 and 80 years old with non-small cell lung cancer.

Points on this clonotype: Lacking the conserved final phenylalanine or tryptophan, this CDR3 likely reflects a read error. This sequence joins TRBV29-1 and TRBJ1-3, with unresolved D. V dropped 4 bases and J dropped 3 bases, with 10 bases sitting between them. The CDR3 consists of 13 residues. Germline CDR1 and CDR2: SQVTM and ANQGSEA. The CDR3 loop reads CSVVVWGGNTIYY. As DNA, the CDR3 is TGCAGCGTTGTTGTCTGGGGTGGAAACACCATATATTAT.

In this sample, this clonotype turned up many times. CDR3 bases: TGCGCCAGCAGCCAAGGGATCTTTACCACAGATACGCAGTATTTT. Residues: CASSQGIFTTDTQYF. The chain carries TRBV4-1 and TRBJ2-3; D uncertain. CDR1 is MGHRA, CDR2 YSYEKL, per germline. V was clipped by 1 base and J by 2 bases, with 10 bases between them. The CDR3 sequence is 15 residues long.

The chain carries TRBV5-1 and TRBJ1-2; maybe TRBD1 (6 bases). Trimming removed 5 bases at V and 6 bases at J, with 17 bases between. CDR3 length: 14 residues. Germline CDR1 is SGHRS and CDR2 is YFSETQ. The DNA for the CDR3 is TGCGCCAGCAGTCATGGGACATGGTCGAATGGCTACACCTTC. It codes for CASSHGTWSNGYTF.

This clonotype was observed a single time. Compared with germline, one end of the junction differs, possibly owing to a read error. The V gene is TRBV11-2, the J gene TRBJ1-3, with D hard to call. The germline gives CDR1 SGHAT, CDR2 FQNNGV. The CDR3 is 15 residues long. CDR3 coding DNA: TGTGCCAGCAGCTTAGAACGACTCTCTGGAAACACCAAATATTTT. Protein: CASSLERLSGNTKYF.

This clonotype was observed at least ten times. The chain recombines TRBV4-1 with TRBJ1-6; 8 nucleotides line up with TRBD1. This CDR3 spans 16 amino acids. J was trimmed by 4 bases and V by 3 bases; bases with no gene match: 5. Germline V gene data show CDR1 as MGHRA and CDR2 as YSYEKL. The CDR3 coding sequence is TGCGCCAGCAGCCATATCAGGACAGGGTATAATTCACCCCTCCACTTT. Encoded protein: CASSHIRTGYNSPLHF.

This clonotype was seen a handful of times. This may stem from a read error, because a much larger clone lies one nucleotide away. The rearrangement links TRBV4-1 to TRBJ2-1; D call uncertain. This CDR3 spans 12 amino acids. The germline gives CDR1 MGHRA, CDR2 YSYEKL. The CDR3 reads CASSLGRNERFF. CDR3 nucleotides: TGCGCCAGCAGCCTCGGAAGAAATGAGCGGTTCTTC.

Comment on this clonotype: This may come from a read error, since a much larger clone is one base off. The chain carries TRBV29-1 and TRBJ1-4; D gene uncertain. Per germline, CDR1 SQVTM and CDR2 ANQGSEA. CDR3 length equals 12 residues. The CDR3, as DNA: TGCGGCGCATATGGATCAAATGAAAAACTGTTTTTT. Translation: CGAYGSNEKLFF.

About this clonotype itself: Given a much more abundant clone one base away, this may be a read error. The gene calls are TRBV20-1 and TRBJ2-1, with 8 positions matching TRBD2. CDR3 length: 16 amino acids. The V gene end was trimmed by 6 bases and the J gene end by 7 bases; junction bases not matched to a gene: 17. The germline gives CDR1 DFQATT, CDR2 SNEGSKA (reference sequence). The DNA of the CDR3 is TGCAGTGCCAACGCTCTAACGGGGGGGGGCGCAAATGAGCAGTTCTTC. Its protein is CSANALTGGGANEQFF.

Notes on this clonotype: Compared with germline, one end of the junction differs, possibly owing to a read error. The genes are TRBV20-1 and TRBJ2-3; D uncertain. The CDR3 loop spans 12 amino acids. The germline V gene has CDR1 DFQATT and CDR2 SNEGSKA (reference sequence). Here the CDR3 DNA reads TGCAGTGCTAGAGTTCCTCCAGATACGCATCATTTT. Amino acids: CSARVPPDTHHF.

This clonotype showed up just a few times. This chain uses TRBV20-1 with TRBJ2-7; weak D call: TRBD1 (5 bases). This CDR3 is 14 amino acids long. Looked up from germline, CDR1 is DFQATT and CDR2 is SNEGSKA (reference sequence). The V gene lost 0 bases and the J gene lost 3 bases, with 12 bases spanning the gap. CDR3 sequence (DNA): TGCAGTGCTAGAGATGACAGACGGATCTACGAGCAGTACTTC. Translating it yields CSARDDRRIYEQYF.

This clonotype was counted at least ten times. The J gene is TRBJ2-5, the V gene TRBV4-1, with D possibly TRBD2 on 5 matching bases. Germline V gene sequence: CDR1 MGHRA, CDR2 YSYEKL. The CDR3 sequence is 13 residues long. V lost 6 bases and J 5 bases, leaving 13 bases between the germline ends. CDR3 sequence: CASRPPRGETQYF. Here the CDR3 DNA reads TGCGCCAGCAGACCCCCCCGCGGGGAGACCCAGTACTTC.

As regards this clonotype: A read error is possible here, since a much larger clone lies one base away. This chain uses TRBV7-9 with TRBJ2-5; the match to TRBD1 covers 8 bases. The CDR3 length is 14 residues. The V and J ends lost 8 bases and 9 bases, in that order; junction bases with no gene match: 14. The germline CDR1 and CDR2 sequences are SEHNR and FQNEAQ (reference sequence). The CDR3 here is CASRLAGGVGAQYF. The DNA of the CDR3 is TGTGCCAGCCGATTAGCAGGGGGCGTTGGAGCCCAGTACTTC.

In the case of this clonotype: A read error may account for a junction end that differs from germline. V usage is TRBV11-1 and J usage is TRBJ2-1; TRBD2 is a possible D gene (6 bases). The length of the CDR3 is 14 residues. Germline CDR1 and CDR2: SGHAT and FQDESV (reference sequence). CDR3 bases: TGTGTCAGCAGCTTGACGGGACTCTACAATGAGCAGCTCTTC. Translating it yields CVSSLTGLYNEQLF.

As for this clonotype: A read error is possible here, since a much larger clone lies one base away. The chain links TRBV5-4 to TRBJ1-2; D might be TRBD1 (5 bases). Germline V lookup: CDR1 SGHNT, CDR2 YYREEE (reference sequence). The CDR3 is made up of 16 amino acids. CDR3 sequence (DNA): TGTACCAGCAGCTTACCCGGGACGGCAATAAACTATGGCTACACCTTC. Translation gives CTSSLPGTAINYGYTF.

Regarding this clonotype: One base away lies a much larger clone, so this may be a sequencing read error. The chain combines TRBV7-8 with TRBJ2-1, with 9 nucleotides matching TRBD2. The CDR3 extends over 17 amino acids. Per the germline V gene, CDR1 is SGHVS and CDR2 is FQNEAQ. With 1 base clipped from V and 9 bases from J, the junction kept 13 bases outside the gene matches. The CDR3 loop reads CASSLGPGTSWNPEQFF. CDR3 nucleotides: TGTGCCAGCAGCTTAGGGCCGGGGACTAGCTGGAATCCTGAGCAGTTCTTC.

This clonotype was counted a few times. The chain links TRBV7-2 to TRBJ2-7; D tentatively reads TRBD1 or TRBD2 (5 bases each). V was pared by 5 bases and J by 4 bases, with 12 bases between. CDR3 length equals 13 residues. Looked up from germline, CDR1 is SGHTA and CDR2 is FQGNSA. The DNA for the CDR3 is TGTGCCAGCAGCAACCGGGACGGATACGAGCAGTACTTC. Translated: CASSNRDGYEQYF.

The chain is built from TRBV4-2 and TRBJ1-5; D unclear. This CDR3 has 18 amino acids. V lost 1 base, J lost 6 bases, and 22 bases lay in between. The V gene's germline CDR1 is LGHNA and CDR2 YNFKEQ. This CDR3 is CASSQVRSVPGYSQPQHF. The CDR3 nucleotides are TGTGCCAGCAGCCAAGTACGATCGGTCCCTGGCTACAGTCAGCCCCAGCATTTT.

The rearrangement joins TRBV11-1 to TRBJ2-1; D possibly corresponds to TRBD2 (5 bases). Trimming removed 5 bases from V and 12 bases from J, with 20 bases in between. The CDR3 spans 14 residues. Germline loops: CDR1 SGHAT, CDR2 FQDESV (reference sequence). The CDR3 coding sequence is TGTGCCAGCAGCCCCCGGACTGTGGTGTATGGGCAGTTCTTC. Protein: CASSPRTVVYGQFF.

This clonotype showed up just a few times. The chain recombines TRBV5-4 with TRBJ2-3, with 13 bases aligning to TRBD2. Germline trimming cut 4 bases from V and 7 bases from J; bases unmatched to any gene: 9. The CDR3 runs 16 residues. In germline, CDR1 is SGHNT, CDR2 YYREEE (reference sequence). In DNA form, the CDR3 reads TGTGCCAGCAGCACTAGCGGGGGGGCCAGGGCTAATACGCAGTATTTT. Its protein product is CASSTSGGARANTQYF.

Concerning this clonotype itself: The CDR3 end shows no conserved phenylalanine or tryptophan, and so a read error is likely. The limits of the CDR3 on the DNA are not certain, so only TCRdb's listed CDR3 is given. The rearrangement joins TRBV29-1 to TRBJ2-6. With termini counted, the CDR3 has 14 amino acids. Germline-derived CDR1 and CDR2 are SQVTM and ANQGSEA. The CDR3 sequence is CSVDVSSGANVLAI.

The chain links TRBV7-9 to TRBJ2-6; no clear D. Trimming took 5 bases from V and 0 from J, leaving 8 bases between them. The CDR3 contains 15 residues. CDR1 is SEHNR and CDR2 is FQNEAQ in the germline V gene (reference sequence). The CDR3 coding sequence is TGTGCCAGCAGCAGGCGGAGCTCTGGGGCCAACGTCCTGACTTTC. Translated, it gives CASSRRSSGANVLTF.

This clonotype has more than one count but fewer than ten. Relative to the germline gene, one junction end is altered; a read error may explain this. In DNA form, the CDR3 reads TGTGCCAGCATTTACTCGATGGGACGGGGTGAGCAGTTCTTC. Translated: CASIYSMGRGEQFF. The rearrangement uses TRBV6-2 or TRBV6-3 and TRBJ2-1, with D possibly being TRBD1 or TRBD2 (5 bases each). Germline assignment: CDR1 MNHEY and CDR2 SVGEGT. There are 14 residues in the CDR3.

On this clonotype: This may come from a read error, since a much larger clone is one base off. This chain connects TRBV10-2 to TRBJ1-2, with D uncertain. The CDR3 runs to 13 residues. Germline V gene data show CDR1 as WSHSY and CDR2 as SAAADI. The CDR3 DNA sequence: TGCACCAGCAGTGATCAGGCGGGCTATGGCTACACCTTC. Translated: CTSSDQAGYGYTF.

The chain joins TRBV28 to TRBJ2-7; D call uncertain. The CDR3 totals 13 residues. Per the germline V gene, CDR1 is MDHEN and CDR2 is SYDVKM. Trimming left V 8 bases short and J 3 bases short, with 14 bases between. CDR3 nucleotide sequence: TGTGCCAGCCGACGGCCCGCACTCTACGAGCAGTACTTC. It yields the protein CASRRPALYEQYF.

This sequence joins TRBV6-5 and TRBJ2-5; D perhaps matches TRBD1 (6 bases). The CDR3 covers 16 residues. CDR1 is MNHEY, CDR2 SVGAGI, per germline. Written as DNA, the CDR3 is TGTACCAACAGTTACTCGACTCCCCCGGACAGCGAGACCCAGTACTTC. It is translated as CTNSYSTPPDSETQYF.

This clonotype has just one count. The chain joins TRBV11-3 to TRBJ2-7; D is uncertain. This CDR3 has 15 residues. Per germline, CDR1 SGHNT and CDR2 YENEEA. Trimming removed 0 bases at V and 0 bases at J, with 9 bases between. The CDR3 loop reads CASSLDMGGSYEQYF. Written as DNA, the CDR3 is TGTGCCAGCAGCTTAGACATGGGCGGCTCCTACGAGCAGTACTTC.

This clonotype occurred many times. This chain connects TRBV14 to TRBJ2-1, with D possibly called TRBD1 or TRBD2 (5 bases each). V was trimmed by 4 bases and J by 5 bases, leaving 12 bases between them. CDR1 is SGHDN and CDR2 is FVKESK in the germline V gene. This CDR3 region has 14 residues. The chain's CDR3 is CASSLGAPDNEQFF. In nucleotides, the CDR3 is TGTGCCAGCAGCCTCGGGGCCCCGGACAATGAGCAGTTCTTC.